Listed here is a single TCR beta chain. The antigen remains undetermined. This entry belongs to a study of cytomegalovirus exposure and HLA in healthy donors. Study results and limitations: The majority of CMV-associated TCR beta chains were reported as apparently HLA-restricted in a later analysis.

The CDR3 extends over 14 amino acids. Unmatched junction bases numbered 10, after V lost 10 bases and J lost 5 bases. Germline CDR1 reads MNHEY; CDR2 reads SVGAGI. The PCR used 60 Vbeta and 13 Jbeta primers. Sequenced by immunoSEQ multiplex PCR; TCRdb stores in-frame clones only, minus some. The table records some 200,000 clones, 62% of them present only once. The TCR was taken from a man between 35 and 55 years old in good health and CMV-seronegative. Sequenced: PBMCs. The chain links TRBV6-5 to TRBJ1-5, with TRBD1 matching 8 bases. CDR3 region: CATEPGTGYQPQHF. The CDR3 DNA is TGTGCCACCGAACCTGGGACAGGCTATCAGCCCCAGCATTTT.